This T cell receptor (beta chain) emerged from a study of response to subunit inactivated influenza vaccine. TCRdb re-derived calls from the RT-PCR reads in MiXCR, one entry per CDR3 protein. The table records around 300,000 distinct CDR3 sequences, roughly 22% of them present only once. General study points: Seasonal influenza vaccination, on each occasion, was suggested by the authors to recruit few new T cells.

The table lists this clonotype with a few counts. Its antigen is still unknown. The CDR3 contains 14 residues. Per germline, CDR1 SQVTM and CDR2 ANQGSEA. V lost 3 bases, J lost 3 bases, and 15 bases lay in between. The specimen was PBMCs from blood, collected roughly 20 months after vaccination. The chain joins TRBV29-1 to TRBJ2-7; a possible D gene is TRBD2 (7 bases). The receptor's source is a man aged 45 to 70 who received an inactivated influenza vaccine. The CDR3 reads CSVELRGRDYEQYF. DNA for the CDR3: TGCAGCGTTGAGTTGAGGGGGAGGGACTACGAGCAGTACTTC.